The clone carrying this T cell receptor (beta chain) was recorded many times. Its specificity is not known. This entry is derived from a study of blood T cells in healthy people across ages. Study in general: Template switching picked up about one barcoded beta molecule for each two T cells.

A J-beta primer mix and a sample-barcoded 5' primer were used in a second PCR of roughly 7 to 12 cycles. MiXCR was run by TCRdb on the 5' RACE reads, yielding one entry per CDR3 protein. The sample records around 400,000 distinct CDR3 sequences, approximately 47% being singletons. The CDR3 runs 17 residues. Study-wide results and limits: Both naive CD4+ cell counts and diversity were greater in long-lived donors than in aged donors. Correlation between TCR beta diversity and naive T cell percentage was strong.

A minimum of 6 micrograms of total RNA was extracted per sample. Specimen: blood. This receptor was identified in a man aged 55 to 70 in good health. V gene TRBV21-1 combines with J gene TRBJ2-4; the table's D gene call, TRBD1, was not cross checked with the DNA. TRBV21-1 is an annotated pseudogene. The CDR3 sequence: CASSKVPGTEIQNIQYF. CDR3 coding DNA: TGTGCCAGCAGCAAGGTCCCCGGGACCGAAATCCAAAACATTCAGTACTTC.